A single sample gave rise to the 16 T cell receptor beta chains below, sequenced in a study of blood T cell repertoires in COVID-19. Sequencing was performed with immunoSEQ multiplex PCR; in TCRdb, only in-frame clones are kept and a portion is missing. The repertoire holds a few hundred thousand clones, about 88% seen once, with around 13% in the top ten. The sequenced material came from peripheral blood. The receptor source for this set is a woman between 65 and 79 years old with COVID-19, enrolled during active disease.

This chain joins TRBV19 and TRBJ1-5; 8 nucleotides line up with TRBD1. CDR3 length equals 19 residues. The germline CDR1 and CDR2 sequences are LNHDA and SQIVND (reference sequence). Trimming removed 4 bases from V and 3 bases from J; junction bases left unmatched: 17. CDR3 region: CASSRGQASALRINQPQHF. CDR3 sequence (DNA): TGTGCCAGTAGTAGGGGACAGGCCTCAGCTCTTCGCATCAATCAGCCCCAGCATTTT. Complete variable domain (other parts from reference TRBV19 and TRBJ1-5): DGGITQSPKYLFRKEGQNVTLSCEQNLNHDAMYWYRQDPGQGLRLIYYSQIVNDFQKGDIAEGYSVSREKKESFPLTVTSAQKNPTAFYLCASSRGQASALRINQPQHFGDGTRLSIL.

This clone was seen only a few times. The chain couples TRBV3-1 (or the pseudogene TRBV3-2) to TRBJ2-7, with D possibly matching TRBD2 (6 bases). The CDR3 covers 13 residues. V lost 3 bases and J lost 6, with 12 bases in between. Germline V lookup: CDR1 LGHDT, CDR2 YNNKEL (reference sequence). CDR3 protein: CASSHQNGGEQYF. The DNA of the CDR3 is TGTGCCAGCAGCCATCAAAACGGGGGCGAGCAGTACTTC.

The V gene is TRBV4-1, the J gene TRBJ2-5; TRBD2 matches 13 bases. Germline-derived CDR1 and CDR2 are MGHRA and YSYEKL. The CDR3 consists of 17 residues. After removal of 3 bases from V and 4 bases from J, the junction contained 8 bases not matched to a gene. CDR3 DNA: TGCGCCAGCAGCCAGGCCCCACTAGCGGGGGGGCTAGAGACCCAGTACTTC. This codes for CASSQAPLAGGLETQYF.

The chain employs TRBV7-9 and TRBJ2-3, with 11 bases aligning to TRBD2. Germline lookup yields CDR1 SEHNR and CDR2 FQNEAQ (reference sequence). V lost 5 bases and J lost 4; bases outside the gene matches: 2. There are 14 residues in the CDR3. The CDR3 DNA follows: TGTGCCAGCAGCATTAGCGGGGGGGCAGATACGCAGTATTTT. This translates into CASSISGGADTQYF.

The chain combines TRBV6-6 with TRBJ1-1; the match to TRBD1 covers 7 bases. V lost 6 bases to trimming and J lost 4 bases; unmatched junction nucleotides: 8. CDR1 MNHNY and CDR2 SVGAGI come from the germline V gene (reference sequence). The CDR3 length is 14 residues. CDR3 sequence reads: CASRIAGGRTEAFF. CDR3 nucleotides: TGTGCCAGCAGGATCGCAGGGGGACGCACTGAAGCTTTCTTT.

The V and J genes are TRBV3-1 (or the pseudogene TRBV3-2) and TRBJ2-1; perhaps TRBD2 as D (6 bases). Trimming took 6 bases from V and 4 from J, leaving 13 bases between them. Germline CDR1 LGHDT, CDR2 YNNKEL (reference sequence). This CDR3 contains 14 residues. CDR3 nucleotide sequence: TGTGCCAGCAGGGGTAGCGGACGATACAATGAGCAGTTCTTC. Protein product: CASRGSGRYNEQFF.

This sequence joins TRBV5-1 and TRBJ2-2, with 10 bases matching TRBD1. From germline, CDR1 is SGHRS and CDR2 YFSETQ. The CDR3 extends over 14 amino acids. V was clipped by 3 bases and J by 5 bases; unmatched bases: 1. The CDR3 sequence is CASSWTGGTGELFF. The DNA for the CDR3 is TGCGCCAGCAGCTGGACAGGGGGAACCGGGGAGCTGTTTTTT.

V gene TRBV4-3 combines with J gene TRBJ2-1, with 12 bases lining up with TRBD2. Per the germline V gene, CDR1 is LGHNA and CDR2 is YSLEER. Trimming took 0 bases from V and 7 from J; bases not matched to a gene: 13. This CDR3 has 19 amino acids. This CDR3 reads CASSQDLAGGRIFENEQFF. The CDR3 nucleotides are TGCGCCAGCAGCCAAGATCTAGCGGGGGGGCGAATTTTTGAAAATGAGCAGTTCTTC.

The chain combines TRBV6-5 with TRBJ1-1; TRBD1 might be the D (6 bases). This CDR3 comprises 15 residues. V was clipped by 5 bases and J by 1 base, with 14 bases between them. Germline V lookup: CDR1 MNHEY, CDR2 SVGAGI. CDR3 protein: CASSPRQVSNTEAFF. DNA of the CDR3: TGTGCCAGCAGTCCACGACAGGTCTCGAACACTGAAGCTTTCTTT.

The chain recombines TRBV10-3 with TRBJ2-3; 7 bases agree with TRBD1. The trim removed 7 bases at V and 3 bases at J, leaving 10 bases unmatched. Germline-derived CDR1 and CDR2 are ENHRY and SYGVKD. The CDR3 is made up of 15 amino acids. CDR3 loop: CAINLGGSVTDTQYF. For the CDR3, the DNA is TGTGCCATCAACTTAGGGGGCTCAGTTACAGATACGCAGTATTTT.

The rearrangement uses TRBV12-3 or TRBV12-4 and TRBJ2-3, with D tentatively TRBD2 (5 bases). The CDR3 consists of 13 residues. V was clipped by 3 bases and J by 6 bases, with 10 bases between them. CDR3 bases: TGTGCCAGCAGTTTGGTTCGGAGGGATACGCAGTATTTT. This gives the protein CASSLVRRDTQYF.

The rearrangement links TRBV19 to TRBJ1-1, with 7 bases matching TRBD1. Germline trimming cut 6 bases from V and 6 bases from J; bases unmatched to any gene: 10. This CDR3 has 14 residues. Germline V gives CDR1 LNHDA, CDR2 SQIVND (reference sequence). The CDR3 is CASRKDRTHPEAFF. In DNA form, the CDR3 reads TGTGCCAGTAGAAAGGACAGGACCCATCCTGAAGCTTTCTTT.

This clone has a count of ten or more. V and J are TRBV24-1 and TRBJ2-1; 8 positions agree with TRBD2. The junction had 7 bases not matched to a gene; V was cut back by 6 bases and J by 7 bases. This CDR3 is built from 14 residues. Germline CDR1 reads KGHDR; CDR2 reads SFDVKD. The DNA for the CDR3 is TGTGCCACCAGTCAACCCACGGGGGGGAATGAGCAGTTCTTC. Translation: CATSQPTGGNEQFF.

As to this clone: Other DNA sequences of this sample code for an identical CDR3. The chain is built from TRBV18 and TRBJ1-1; a weak D match, TRBD1 (5 bases). Looked up from germline, CDR1 is KGHSH and CDR2 is LQKENI. V was shortened by 3 bases and J by 1 base, with 6 bases between the two germline ends. CDR3 length equals 13 residues. CDR3 sequence (DNA): TGTGCCAGCTCACCCGGACAGAACACTGAAGCTTTCTTT. Its translation: CASSPGQNTEAFF.

The J gene is TRBJ1-2, the V gene TRBV7-9; D is undetermined. Trimming took off 7 bases at V and 2 bases at J, with 11 bases between the two ends. This CDR3 comprises 13 residues. Germline CDR1 is SEHNR and CDR2 is FQNEAQ (reference sequence). CDR3 protein: CASTPYLNYGYTF. The CDR3 DNA is TGTGCCAGCACTCCGTACCTAAACTATGGCTACACCTTC.

This rearrangement joins TRBV28 to TRBJ1-2; a possible D gene is TRBD1 (6 bases). This CDR3 has 14 amino acids. Germline lookup yields CDR1 MDHEN and CDR2 SYDVKM. Trimming left V 10 bases short and J 4 bases short, with 19 bases between. The CDR3 here is CATTYPGQLYGYTF. The CDR3 DNA reads TGTGCCACCACTTACCCCGGACAGCTCTATGGCTACACCTTC.